This TCR beta chain came from a study of T-cell reconstitution after alpha-beta-depleted transplantation in children. Unique molecular identifiers were used in preparing the TCRbeta library. Each CDR3 protein gets one entry after TCRdb re-called the PCR reads with MiXCR. Among hundreds of thousands of distinct CDR3 sequences listed, more than 9% were seen once. This CDR3 contains 13 residues. Germline V CDR1 and CDR2: WSHSY, SAAADI. The V and J ends lost 2 bases and 9 bases, in that order; junction bases with no gene match: 1. V gene TRBV10-2 combines with J gene TRBJ1-6, with 7 bases identical to TRBD1. This specimen was PBMCs from the stem cell graft donor, taken from the stem cell graft. This TCR was sampled from a human donor who donated a stem cell graft to a child with SCID. The CDR3 region is CASSEDRASPLHF. Written as DNA, the CDR3 is TGCGCCAGCAGTGAGGACAGGGCTTCACCCCTCCACTTT.